Listed below are T cell receptor beta chains from one sample, sequenced in a study of vaccination effects on CD4 cells after COVID-19. Profiled with immunoSEQ multiplex PCR; TCRdb holds only in-frame clones, not every one. Of about 65,000 clones in the sample, approximately 79% were seen once. Antigen specificity for these receptors is unknown. This specimen was CD4+ T cells from PBMCs cultured with HCoV-NL63 spike peptides, taken before COVID-19 vaccination. These receptors originate from a human donor who received a COVID-19 vaccine. Both conserved end residues are part of each CDR3. D genes are given only for firm matches. A row's size may be missing; if present it is once, few, many or a size class.

CDR3 DNA	CDR3 protein	D gene	V gene	J gene	clone size
TGTGCCAGCAGCGTAGGACAGGGTTACACAGATACGCAGTATTTT	CASSVGQGYTDTQYF	TRBD1	TRBV9	TRBJ2-3	-
TGTGCCAGCAGCTTAGCCGTGACTAGCGTTGGGGAGACCCAGTACTTC	CASSLAVTSVGETQYF	TRBD2	TRBV7-9	TRBJ2-5	once
TGTGCCAGCAGTGTCGAGGGGGGGAGTAACACTGAAGCTTTCTTT	CASSVEGGSNTEAFF	-	TRBV2	TRBJ1-1	few
TGTGCCAGCTCACCCGCTGGGTCCGACACCGGGGAGCTGTTTTTT	CASSPAGSDTGELFF	-	TRBV18	TRBJ2-2	-
TGTGCCACCAGTGACTCCACCCCAGGGTTTGGCTACACCTTC	CATSDSTPGFGYTF	-	TRBV24-1	TRBJ1-2	-
TGCGCCAGCAGCTCTTTCCTGACAGGCAACACTGAAGCTTTCTTT	CASSSFLTGNTEAFF	-	TRBV5-1	TRBJ1-1	-
TGTGCCAGCAGCCAAGGGACAGGGAACTATGGCTACACCTTC	CASSQGTGNYGYTF	TRBD1	TRBV4-2	TRBJ1-2	-
TGTGCCTGGAGACGCCTGGGGGCAGATACGCAGTATTTT	CAWRRLGADTQYF	-	TRBV30	TRBJ2-3	-
TGTGCCAGCAGCACGTACCAGGGGGCCGGCACTGAAGCTTTCTTT	CASSTYQGAGTEAFF	TRBD1	TRBV3-1/TRBV3-2	TRBJ1-1	-
TGTGCCAGCAGCCCTAGACTAGCGGCAGAGACCCAGTACTTC	CASSPRLAAETQYF	TRBD2	TRBV13	TRBJ2-5	few
TGTGCCAGCAGCTTAGAGACAGGGGACACCGGGGAGCTGTTTTTT	CASSLETGDTGELFF	TRBD1	TRBV7-3	TRBJ2-2	few
TGCGCCAGCAGCCAGGCCACCCTGGGACCTGAAGCTTTCTTT	CASSQATLGPEAFF	-	TRBV4-1	TRBJ1-1	-
TGTGCCAGCAGCTTTGATCGGCGGGGGGGCCTCAATGAGCAGTTCTTC	CASSFDRRGGLNEQFF	-	TRBV12-1	TRBJ2-1	-